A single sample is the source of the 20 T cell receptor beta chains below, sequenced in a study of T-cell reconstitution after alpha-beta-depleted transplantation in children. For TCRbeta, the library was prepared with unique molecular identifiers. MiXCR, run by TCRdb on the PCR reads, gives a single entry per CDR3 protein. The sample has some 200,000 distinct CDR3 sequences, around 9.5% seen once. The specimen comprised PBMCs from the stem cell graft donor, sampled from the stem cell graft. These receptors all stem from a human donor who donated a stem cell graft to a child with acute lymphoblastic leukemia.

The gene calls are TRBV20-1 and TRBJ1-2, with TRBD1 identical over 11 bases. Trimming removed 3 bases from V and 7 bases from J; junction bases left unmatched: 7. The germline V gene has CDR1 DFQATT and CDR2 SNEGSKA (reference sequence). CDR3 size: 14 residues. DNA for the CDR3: TGCAGTGCTAGTATTGGACAGGGGGCGCTTGGCTACACCTTC. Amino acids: CSASIGQGALGYTF.

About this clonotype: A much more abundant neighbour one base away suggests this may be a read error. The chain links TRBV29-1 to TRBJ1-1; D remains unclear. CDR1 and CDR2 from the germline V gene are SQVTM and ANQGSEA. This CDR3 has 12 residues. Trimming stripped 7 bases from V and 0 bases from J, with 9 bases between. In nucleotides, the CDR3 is TGCAGCGATGGACCGATGAACACTGAAGCTTTCTTT. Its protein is CSDGPMNTEAFF.

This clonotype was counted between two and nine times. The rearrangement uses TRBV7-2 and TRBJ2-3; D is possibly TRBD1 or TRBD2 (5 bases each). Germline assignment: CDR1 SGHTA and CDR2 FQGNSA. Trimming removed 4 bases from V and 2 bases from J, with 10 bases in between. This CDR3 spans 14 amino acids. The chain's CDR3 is CASSSGPYTDTQYF. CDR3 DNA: TGTGCCAGCAGCTCGGGACCATACACAGATACGCAGTATTTT.

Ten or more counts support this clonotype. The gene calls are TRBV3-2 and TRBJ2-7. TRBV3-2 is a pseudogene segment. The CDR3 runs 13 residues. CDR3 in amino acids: CASSRNMVTEQYF. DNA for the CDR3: TGTGCCAGCAGCCGAAACATGGTGACAGAGCAGTACTTC.

The CDR3 spells CASSFTTGQGLLSYEQYF. CDR3 bases: TGCGCCAGCAGCTTCACGACCGGGCAGGGATTGCTATCCTACGAGCAGTACTTC. The rearrangement joins TRBV5-1 to TRBJ2-7; possible D gene TRBD1, 5 bases. The length of the CDR3 is 18 residues. Germline V gene sequence: CDR1 SGHRS, CDR2 YFSETQ. V was shortened by 2 bases and J by 1 base, with 22 bases between the two germline ends.

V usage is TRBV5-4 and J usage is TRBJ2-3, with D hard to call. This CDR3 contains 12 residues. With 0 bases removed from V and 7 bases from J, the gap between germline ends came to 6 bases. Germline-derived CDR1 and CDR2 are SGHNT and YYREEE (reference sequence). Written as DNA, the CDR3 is TGTGCCAGCAGCTTGGATGGTTATACGCAGTATTTT. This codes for CASSLDGYTQYF.

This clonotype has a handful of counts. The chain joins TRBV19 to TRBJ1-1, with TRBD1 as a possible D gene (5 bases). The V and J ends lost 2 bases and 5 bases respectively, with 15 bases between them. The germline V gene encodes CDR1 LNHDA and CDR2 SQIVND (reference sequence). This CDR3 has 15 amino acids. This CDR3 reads CASSISSPGGTEAFF. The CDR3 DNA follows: TGTGCCAGTAGTATATCGAGTCCCGGGGGAACTGAAGCTTTCTTT.

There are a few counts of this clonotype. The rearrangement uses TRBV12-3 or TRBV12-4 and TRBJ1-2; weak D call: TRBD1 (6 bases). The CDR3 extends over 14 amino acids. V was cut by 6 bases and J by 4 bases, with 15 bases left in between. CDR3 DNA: TGTGCCAGCAGCCCTACAGGGTATCCCTATGGCTACACCTTC. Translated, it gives CASSPTGYPYGYTF.

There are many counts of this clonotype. CDR3 DNA sequence: TGTGCCATCAGAACAGGGGTTGACTATGGCTACACCTTC. This codes for CAIRTGVDYGYTF. The rearrangement joins TRBV10-3 to TRBJ1-2, with TRBD1 matching over 7 bases. CDR1 ENHRY and CDR2 SYGVKD come from the germline V gene. Losses at the gene ends were 6 bases for V and 3 bases for J; bases not matched to a gene: 4. This CDR3 spans 13 amino acids.

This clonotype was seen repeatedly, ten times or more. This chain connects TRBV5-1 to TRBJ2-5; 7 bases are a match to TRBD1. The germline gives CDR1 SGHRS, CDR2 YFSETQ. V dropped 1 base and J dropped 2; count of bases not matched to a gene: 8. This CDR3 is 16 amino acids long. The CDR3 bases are TGCGCCAGCAGCTTGTGGGTGACAGGGAGTCAAGAGACCCAGTACTTC. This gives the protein CASSLWVTGSQETQYF.

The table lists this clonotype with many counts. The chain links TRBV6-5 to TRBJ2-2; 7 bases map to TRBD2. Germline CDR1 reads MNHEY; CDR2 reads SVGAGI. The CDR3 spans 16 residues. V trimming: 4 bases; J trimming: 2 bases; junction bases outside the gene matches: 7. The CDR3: CASSWLGGDNTGELFF. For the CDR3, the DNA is TGTGCCAGCAGTTGGCTGGGAGGGGACAACACCGGGGAGCTGTTTTTT.

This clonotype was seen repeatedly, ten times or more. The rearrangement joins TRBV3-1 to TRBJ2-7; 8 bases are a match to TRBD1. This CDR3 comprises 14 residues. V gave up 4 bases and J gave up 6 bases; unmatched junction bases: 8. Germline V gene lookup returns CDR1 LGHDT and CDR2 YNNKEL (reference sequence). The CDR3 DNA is TGTGCCAGCAGCCTACGCCCGACAGGGGCCGAGCAGTACTTC. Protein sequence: CASSLRPTGAEQYF.

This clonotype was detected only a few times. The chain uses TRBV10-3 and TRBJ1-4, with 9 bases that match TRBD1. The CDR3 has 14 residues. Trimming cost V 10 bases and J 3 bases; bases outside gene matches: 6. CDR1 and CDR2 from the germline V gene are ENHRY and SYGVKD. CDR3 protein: CATKQGAANEKLFF. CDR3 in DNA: TGTGCCACCAAACAGGGGGCTGCTAATGAAAAACTGTTTTTT.

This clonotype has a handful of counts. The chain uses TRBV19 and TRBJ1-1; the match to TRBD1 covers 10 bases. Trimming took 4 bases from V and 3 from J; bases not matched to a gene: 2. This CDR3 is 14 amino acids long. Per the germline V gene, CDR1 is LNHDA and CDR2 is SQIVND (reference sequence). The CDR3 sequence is CASSKGQGHTEAFF. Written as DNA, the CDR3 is TGTGCCAGTAGTAAGGGACAGGGGCACACTGAAGCTTTCTTT.

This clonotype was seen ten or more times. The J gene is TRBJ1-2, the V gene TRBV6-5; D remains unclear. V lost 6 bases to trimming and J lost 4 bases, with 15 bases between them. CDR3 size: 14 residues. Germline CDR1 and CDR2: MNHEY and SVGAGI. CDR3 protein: CASRRNSGVYGYTF. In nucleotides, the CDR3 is TGTGCCAGCAGGCGCAACAGCGGAGTCTATGGCTACACCTTC.

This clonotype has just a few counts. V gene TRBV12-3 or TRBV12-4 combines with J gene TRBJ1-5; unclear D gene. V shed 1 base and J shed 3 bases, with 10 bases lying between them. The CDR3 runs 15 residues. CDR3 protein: CASSLGSGNNQPQHF. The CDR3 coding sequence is TGTGCCAGCAGTTTAGGTTCAGGCAACAATCAGCCCCAGCATTTT.

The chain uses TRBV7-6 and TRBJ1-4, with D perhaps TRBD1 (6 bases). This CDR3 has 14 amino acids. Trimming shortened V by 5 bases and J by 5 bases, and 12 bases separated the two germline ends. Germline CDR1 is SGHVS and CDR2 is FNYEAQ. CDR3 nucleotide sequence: TGTGCCAGCAGCCGAACAGGGATCAATGAAAAACTGTTTTTT. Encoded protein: CASSRTGINEKLFF.

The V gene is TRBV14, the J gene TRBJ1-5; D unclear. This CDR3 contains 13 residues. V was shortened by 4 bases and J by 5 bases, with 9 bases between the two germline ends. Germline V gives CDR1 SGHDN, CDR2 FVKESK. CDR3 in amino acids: CASSRNGDQPQHF. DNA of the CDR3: TGTGCCAGCAGCCGAAACGGGGATCAGCCCCAGCATTTT.

CDR3 region: CASSVLAGSQETQYF. The CDR3 region has the DNA TGCGCCAGCAGTGTTCTAGCGGGGTCCCAGGAGACCCAGTACTTC. This chain links TRBV10-1 with TRBJ2-5; 9 positions agree with TRBD2. The J segment lost 5 bases and the V segment lost 4 bases, leaving 8 bases of the junction unmatched. The CDR3 has 15 amino acids. CDR1 is WNHNN, CDR2 SYGVQD, per germline (reference sequence).

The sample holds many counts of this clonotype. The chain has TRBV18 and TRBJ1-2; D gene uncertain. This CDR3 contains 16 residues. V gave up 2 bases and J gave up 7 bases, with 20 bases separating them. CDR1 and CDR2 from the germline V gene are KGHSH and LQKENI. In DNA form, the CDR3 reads TGTGCCAGCTCACCATACCCCCAAGACGGGCCGGGTGGCTACACCTTC. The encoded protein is CASSPYPQDGPGGYTF. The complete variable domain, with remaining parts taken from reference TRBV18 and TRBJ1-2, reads NAGVMQNPRHLVRRRGQEARLRCSPMKGHSHVYWYRQLPEEGLKFMVYLQKENIIDESGMPKERFSAEFPKEGPSILRIQQVVRGDSAAYFCASSPYPQDGPGGYTFGSGTRLTVV.